The present T cell receptor beta chain was sequenced within a study of cytomegalovirus exposure and HLA in healthy donors. Findings of the study overall: Analysis was carried out at a later point, and it linked a missense DCLRE1C variant to TCR beta V- and J-gene trimming. In a later analysis, approximately 15,000 TCR beta sequences were associated with HLA alleles at 0.05 false discovery rate.

There are a few counts of this clone. Its antigen is unknown. It was with 60 Vbeta and 13 Jbeta primers that the PCR ran. Methods used by the authors: Unique TCR beta chains numbered approximately 80 million in a later analysis, with around 11 million shared. Sequencing used immunoSEQ multiplex PCR; TCRdb keeps in-frame clones, though not all of them. Clonal size and the V and J genes are those of that table, whereas D and trimming came from the DNA. The data show roughly 180,000 clones, with approximately 84% seen just once and about 0.26% held by the top ten. V shed 1 base and J 3 bases; nucleotides not matched to a gene: 0. CDR1 is MNHNS, CDR2 SASEGT, per germline. This CDR3 region has 15 residues.

The sample consisted of PBMCs. This chain links TRBV6-1 with TRBJ2-2, with 9 bases matching TRBD1. This receptor was taken from a boy aged 5-17 years in good health and CMV-seronegative. The CDR3 spells CASSEGTGDTGELFF. CDR3 nucleotides: TGTGCCAGCAGTGAAGGGACAGGGGACACCGGGGAGCTGTTTTTT.